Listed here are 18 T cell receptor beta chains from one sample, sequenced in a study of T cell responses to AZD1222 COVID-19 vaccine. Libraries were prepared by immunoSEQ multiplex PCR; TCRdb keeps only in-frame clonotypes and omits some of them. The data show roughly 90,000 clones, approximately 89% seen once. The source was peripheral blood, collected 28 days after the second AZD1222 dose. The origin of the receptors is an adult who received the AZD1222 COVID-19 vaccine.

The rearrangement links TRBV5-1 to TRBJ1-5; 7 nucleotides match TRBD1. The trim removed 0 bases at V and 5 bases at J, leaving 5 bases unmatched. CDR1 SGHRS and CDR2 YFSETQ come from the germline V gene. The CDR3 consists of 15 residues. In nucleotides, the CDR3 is TGCGCCAGCAGCTTGGAAGGGGGCGGCGATCAGCCCCAGCATTTT. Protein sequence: CASSLEGGGDQPQHF.

In DNA, the CDR3 is TGTGCCAGCAGCTTAGGACAGGGAATCCGAGGCGAGCAGTACGTC. Its translation: CASSLGQGIRGEQYV. The chain employs TRBV5-6 and TRBJ2-7, with 8 bases matching TRBD1. This CDR3 region has 15 residues. Germline CDR1 reads SGHDT; CDR2 reads YYEEEE. Germline trimming cut 2 bases from V and 6 bases from J; bases unmatched to any gene: 10.

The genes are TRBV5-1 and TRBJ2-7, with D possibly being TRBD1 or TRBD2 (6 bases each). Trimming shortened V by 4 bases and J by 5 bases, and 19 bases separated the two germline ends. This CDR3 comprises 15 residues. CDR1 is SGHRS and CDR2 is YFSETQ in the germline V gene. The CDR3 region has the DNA TGCGCCAGCAGCAGGGGGGTTACAGGGCCGGACGAGCAGTACTTC. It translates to CASSRGVTGPDEQYF.

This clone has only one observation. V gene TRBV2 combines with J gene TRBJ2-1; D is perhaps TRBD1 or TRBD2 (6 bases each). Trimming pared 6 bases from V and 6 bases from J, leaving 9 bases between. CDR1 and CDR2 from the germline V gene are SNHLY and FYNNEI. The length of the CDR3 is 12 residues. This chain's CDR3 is CASREGGNEQFF. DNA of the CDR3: TGTGCCAGCAGGGAGGGGGGCAATGAGCAGTTCTTC.

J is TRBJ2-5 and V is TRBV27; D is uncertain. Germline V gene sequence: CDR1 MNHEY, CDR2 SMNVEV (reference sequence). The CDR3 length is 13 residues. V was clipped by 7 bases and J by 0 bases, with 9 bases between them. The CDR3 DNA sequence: TGTGCCAGCACCCCCCGGGACCAAGAGACCCAGTACTTC. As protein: CASTPRDQETQYF.

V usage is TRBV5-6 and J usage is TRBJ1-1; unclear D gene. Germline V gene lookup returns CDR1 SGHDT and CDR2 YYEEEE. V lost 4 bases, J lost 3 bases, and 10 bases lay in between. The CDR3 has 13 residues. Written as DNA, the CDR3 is TGTGCCAGCAGCCTCCCGGGCGACACTGAAGCTTTCTTT. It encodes CASSLPGDTEAFF.

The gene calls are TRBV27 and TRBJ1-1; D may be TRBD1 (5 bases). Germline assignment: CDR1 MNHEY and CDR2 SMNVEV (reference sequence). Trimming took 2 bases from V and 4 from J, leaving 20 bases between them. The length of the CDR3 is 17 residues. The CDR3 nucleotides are TGTGCCAGCAGTTTAGGGAGGTTGAGGGCAACAGGCACTGAAGCTTTCTTT. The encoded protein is CASSLGRLRATGTEAFF.

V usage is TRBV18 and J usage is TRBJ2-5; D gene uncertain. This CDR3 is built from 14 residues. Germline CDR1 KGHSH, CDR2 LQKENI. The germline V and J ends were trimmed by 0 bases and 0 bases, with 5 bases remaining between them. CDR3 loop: CASSPPEYQETQYF. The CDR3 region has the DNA TGTGCCAGCTCACCACCGGAGTACCAAGAGACCCAGTACTTC.

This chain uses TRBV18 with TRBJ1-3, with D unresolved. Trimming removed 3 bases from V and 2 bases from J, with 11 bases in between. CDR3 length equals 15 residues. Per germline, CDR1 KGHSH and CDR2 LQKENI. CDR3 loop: CASSPSPRTGNTIYF. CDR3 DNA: TGTGCCAGCTCACCCTCACCGAGAACTGGAAACACCATATATTTT.

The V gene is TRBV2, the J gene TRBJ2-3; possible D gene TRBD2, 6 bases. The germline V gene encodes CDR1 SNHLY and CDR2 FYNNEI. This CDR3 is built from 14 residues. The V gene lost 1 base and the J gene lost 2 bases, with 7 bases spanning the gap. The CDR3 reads CASSEVADTDTQYF. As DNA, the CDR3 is TGTGCCAGCAGTGAAGTAGCGGACACAGATACGCAGTATTTT.

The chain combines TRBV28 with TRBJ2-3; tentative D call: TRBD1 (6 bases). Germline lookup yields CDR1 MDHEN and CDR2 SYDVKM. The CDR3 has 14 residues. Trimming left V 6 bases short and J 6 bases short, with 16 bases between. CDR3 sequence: CASRGHLTGDTQYF. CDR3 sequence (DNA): TGTGCCAGCAGGGGACACCTCACCGGCGATACGCAGTATTTT.

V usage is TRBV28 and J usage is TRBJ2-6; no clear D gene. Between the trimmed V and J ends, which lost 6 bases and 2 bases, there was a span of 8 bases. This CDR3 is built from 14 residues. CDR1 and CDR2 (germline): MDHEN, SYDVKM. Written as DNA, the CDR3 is TGTGCCAGCAGATCTCAAACTGGGGCCAACGTCCTGACTTTC. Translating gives CASRSQTGANVLTF.

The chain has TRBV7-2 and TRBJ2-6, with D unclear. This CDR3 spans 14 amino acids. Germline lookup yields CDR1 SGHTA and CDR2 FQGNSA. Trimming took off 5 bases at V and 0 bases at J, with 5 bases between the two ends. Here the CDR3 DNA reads TGTGCCAGCAGCCAATACTCTGGGGCCAACGTCCTGACTTTC. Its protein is CASSQYSGANVLTF.

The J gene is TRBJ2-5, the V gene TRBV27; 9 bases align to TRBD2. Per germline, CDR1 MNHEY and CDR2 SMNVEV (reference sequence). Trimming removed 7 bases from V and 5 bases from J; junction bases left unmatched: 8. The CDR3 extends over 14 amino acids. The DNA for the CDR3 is TGTGCCAGCAAAAAGGGACTAGCTACGGAGACCCAGTACTTC. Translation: CASKKGLATETQYF.

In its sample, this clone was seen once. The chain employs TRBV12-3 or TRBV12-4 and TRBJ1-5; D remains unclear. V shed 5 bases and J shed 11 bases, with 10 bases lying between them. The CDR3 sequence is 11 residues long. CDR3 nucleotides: TGTGCCAGCAGTCACTCCACGACCCAGCATTTT. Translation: CASSHSTTQHF.

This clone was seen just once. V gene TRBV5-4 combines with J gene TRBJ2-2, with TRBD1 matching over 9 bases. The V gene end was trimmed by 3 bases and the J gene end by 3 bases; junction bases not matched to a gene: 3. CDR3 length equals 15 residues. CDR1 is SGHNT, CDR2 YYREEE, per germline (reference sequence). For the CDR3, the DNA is TGTGCCAGCAGCTCCAACAGGGGGCACACCGGGGAGCTGTTTTTT. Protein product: CASSSNRGHTGELFF.

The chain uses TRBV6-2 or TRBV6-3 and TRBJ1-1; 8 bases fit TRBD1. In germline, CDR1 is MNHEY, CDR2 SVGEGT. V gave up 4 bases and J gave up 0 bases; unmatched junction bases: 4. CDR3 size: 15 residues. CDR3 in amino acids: CASSSPTGVNTEAFF. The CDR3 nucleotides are TGTGCCAGCAGTTCCCCGACAGGGGTGAACACTGAAGCTTTCTTT.

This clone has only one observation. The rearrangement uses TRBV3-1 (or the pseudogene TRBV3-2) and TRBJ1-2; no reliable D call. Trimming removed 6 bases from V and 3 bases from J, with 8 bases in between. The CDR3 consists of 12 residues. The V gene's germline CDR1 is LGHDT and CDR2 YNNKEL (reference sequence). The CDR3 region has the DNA TGTGCCAGCAGGTACGGGGACTATGGCTACACCTTC. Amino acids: CASRYGDYGYTF.